The rows below give T cell receptor beta chains drawn from one sample of a study of blood T cells in healthy people across ages. Each CDR3 protein gets one entry after TCRdb re-called the 5' RACE reads with MiXCR. The sample lists 1.8 million or so distinct CDR3 sequences; roughly two fifths were seen once. The sample was blood. The receptors stem from a human donor in good health. Each CDR3 is given with its conserved first and last residue. The order of the fields is V gene, clone size, D gene, J gene, CDR3 DNA, CDR3 protein. A D gene is named only where the DNA matches it firmly. Not every row has a clone size; where given, it reads once, few, many or a size class.

TRBV5-1,few,NA,TRBJ2-3,TGCGCCAGCAGCCCCTACGAGGATACGCAGTATTTT,CASSPYEDTQYF
TRBV15,few,NA,TRBJ2-3,TGTGCCACCAGCAACGGCAGGGGGGCAGATACGCAGTATTTT,CATSNGRGADTQYF
TRBV4-1,few,NA,TRBJ1-5,TGCGCCAGCAGCCAACCCGGGCCTCTAACCAATCAGCCCCAGCATTTT,CASSQPGPLTNQPQHF
TRBV12-3/TRBV12-4,once,TRBD1,TRBJ1-2,TGTGCCAGCAGACGTACCCAGGGGGCGCTGGATGGCTACACCTTC,CASRRTQGALDGYTF
TRBV29-1,few,NA,TRBJ2-1,TGCAGCAGCAGGGGGGCCTCCTACAATGAGCAGTTCTTC,CSSRGASYNEQFF
TRBV11-3,NA,NA,TRBJ1-2,TGTGCCAGCAGCTTAGAGGCCTACAGGGAAAAGGACTATGGCTACACCTTC,CASSLEAYREKDYGYTF
TRBV7-6,NA,TRBD2,TRBJ2-7,TGTGCCAGCAGAACCGGGACTACCGAGCAGTACTTC,CASRTGTTEQYF
TRBV12-3/TRBV12-4,few,NA,TRBJ2-7,TGTGCCAGTTGTCGGTACGGGGACGGAGCCGAGCAGTACTTC,CASCRYGDGAEQYF
TRBV15,few,TRBD1,TRBJ2-1,TGTGCCACCAGCAGAGGCTCCGGACAGGGGAACAATGAGCAGTTCTTC,CATSRGSGQGNNEQFF
TRBV20-1,many,TRBD1,TRBJ2-7,TGCAGTGCTAGAGTTTTGTGGGACAGGGGACCCTACGAGCAGTACTTC,CSARVLWDRGPYEQYF
TRBV20-1,NA,NA,TRBJ2-3,TGCAGTGCTAGAGATCCTACCCCCGGTACGCAGTATTTT,CSARDPTPGTQYF
TRBV20-1,NA,TRBD1,TRBJ2-7,TGCAGTGCTCGACGGACAGGGGGCTCCATCTACGGGCAGTACTTC,CSARRTGGSIYGQYF
TRBV9,few,NA,TRBJ2-6,TGTGCCAGCAGCGTAGAACCTGGGGCCAACGTCCTGACTTTC,CASSVEPGANVLTF
TRBV7-3,NA,NA,TRBJ2-3,TGTGCCAGCAGCTCCTTCGGGGGGCGGGGCACAGATACGCAGTATTTT,CASSSFGGRGTDTQYF
TRBV28,NA,TRBD2,TRBJ2-5,TGTGCCAGCAGTCCACAGACTAGCGGGGGCCTGGTGACCCAGTACTTC,CASSPQTSGGLVTQYF
TRBV7-2,NA,NA,TRBJ1-5,TGTGCCAGCAGCCCCAGCAGTCAGGGCAATCAGCCCCAGCATTTT,CASSPSSQGNQPQHF
TRBV14,NA,NA,TRBJ1-4,TGTGCCAGCAGCCAACTACCCGACAGGTATAATGAAAAACTGTTTTTT,CASSQLPDRYNEKLFF
TRBV6-2/TRBV6-3,NA,NA,TRBJ2-7,NA,CTSRPRGGYSCEQYF
TRBV4-3,NA,TRBD1,TRBJ1-4,TGCGCCAGCAGCCAAGGAACATCCGGGACAGGGGATGAAAAACTGTTTTTT,CASSQGTSGTGDEKLFF
TRBV6-2/TRBV6-3,NA,TRBD2,TRBJ2-1,TGTGCCAGCAGTTACTCGAGACTAGCTCTGTTCTTC,CASSYSRLALFF
TRBV19,NA,NA,TRBJ2-5,TGTGCCAGTAGTATCAGGCAGCTCCAAGAGACCCAGTACTTC,CASSIRQLQETQYF
TRBV6-5,NA,NA,TRBJ1-2,TGTGCCAGCAGCCGAGGGGGTATGGACTACACCTTC,CASSRGGMDYTF
TRBV4-3,NA,TRBD2,TRBJ2-3,TGCGCCAGCAGCCAAGATTTAGTAGCGGGGGGAAGCACAGATACGCAGTATTTT,CASSQDLVAGGSTDTQYF
TRBV10-3,few,NA,TRBJ2-3,TGTGCCATCAGTGAGATCGGGGATACGCAGTATTTT,CAISEIGDTQYF
TRBV20-1,few,NA,TRBJ2-1,TGCAGTGCTAGTGGCACCCTCGACTACAATGAGCAGTTCTTC,CSASGTLDYNEQFF
TRBV18,NA,NA,TRBJ1-5,TGTGCCAGCTCACCAGGAAACTATAGCAATCAGCCCCAGCATTTT,CASSPGNYSNQPQHF
TRBV29-1,few,NA,TRBJ2-7,TGCAGCGTTGAAAAAGGGGCCAACGAGCAGTACTTC,CSVEKGANEQYF
TRBV7-9,few,NA,TRBJ1-2,TGTGCCAGCAGCTACCTGGACCAGTTCTGGGGCTACACCTTC,CASSYLDQFWGYTF
TRBV20-1,NA,NA,TRBJ2-1,TGCAGTGCTAGAGCCTTCCTGAACTACAATGAGCAGTTCTTC,CSARAFLNYNEQFF
TRBV3-1,once,TRBD1,TRBJ2-7,TGTGCCAGCAGCCTAAACGGACAGGGTACCGAGCAGTACTTC,CASSLNGQGTEQYF
TRBV2,few,NA,TRBJ2-4,TGTGCCAGCAGTGAAGCTGAGGCCTCAATAGCCAAAAACATTCAGTACTTC,CASSEAEASIAKNIQYF
TRBV28,NA,NA,TRBJ2-7,TGTGCCAGCAGCCAGGAAGGGGGGACGTCCTACGAGCAGTACTTC,CASSQEGGTSYEQYF
TRBV12-3/TRBV12-4,NA,NA,TRBJ2-3,TGTGCCAGCAGTTTCCCTAGGAAGACAGATACGCAGTATTTT,CASSFPRKTDTQYF
TRBV28,NA,NA,TRBJ1-5,TGTGCCAGCAGCCAATGGGGACAAAGAGTGGGCAATCAGCCCCAGCATTTT,CASSQWGQRVGNQPQHF
TRBV4-1,NA,NA,TRBJ2-7,TGCGCCAGCAGCCAAGACAGCGTTGGGGATGGTTGCGAGCAGTACTTC,CASSQDSVGDGCEQYF
TRBV7-2,many,NA,TRBJ2-5,TGTGCTAGCAGCTTGCTAATCCAAGAGACCCAGTACTTC,CASSLLIQETQYF
TRBV29-1,NA,NA,TRBJ1-2,TGCAGCGCAGAAAGAAATGGCTACACCTTC,CSAERNGYTF
TRBV4-1,few,NA,TRBJ2-3,TGCGCCAGCAGCCAAGTCCCCGGCACAGATACGCAGTATTTT,CASSQVPGTDTQYF
TRBV9,NA,NA,TRBJ1-2,TGTGCCAGCAGCGTAGGATCCCCCGGCGGCTATGGCTACACCTTC,CASSVGSPGGYGYTF
TRBV20-1,few,TRBD1,TRBJ2-5,TGCAGTGCTAGAGACAGGGGGCGAGAAGAGACCCAGTACTTC,CSARDRGREETQYF
TRBV7-6,NA,NA,TRBJ1-1,TGTGCCAGCAGCTCCACCGGTTTAGGGGGCACTGAAGCTTTCTTT,CASSSTGLGGTEAFF
TRBV7-9,NA,TRBD1,TRBJ2-1,TGTGCCAGCAGCTCGGACAGGGGAGGATCATATAATGAGCAGTTCTTC,CASSSDRGGSYNEQFF
TRBV4-3,few,NA,TRBJ1-6,TGCGCCAGCAGCCAAGATCTCCCAGGGGCCGTCAATTCACCCCTCCACTTT,CASSQDLPGAVNSPLHF
TRBV6-2/TRBV6-3,once,TRBD1,TRBJ2-1,TGTGCCAGCAGTTACTCTCCGGGACAGGTTGATGAGCAGTTCTTC,CASSYSPGQVDEQFF
TRBV19,NA,NA,TRBJ2-7,TGTGCCTGTAGTATAGGATCGGACTCCTACGAGCAGTACTTC,CACSIGSDSYEQYF